The 22 T cell receptor beta chains given below trace back to one sample, sequenced in a study of response to subunit inactivated influenza vaccine. TCRdb reprocessed the RT-PCR reads with MiXCR, giving one entry per CDR3 protein. The table shows about 540,000 distinct CDR3 sequences, with approximately 22% occurring only once. These sequences were also reported in another study, on T cells expressing NK-cell markers. This second study says: TCR beta libraries carry UMIs added by 5'RACE template switching.

Source: CD4+ T cells sorted from PBMCs, taken 12 days after vaccination. The receptor set was obtained from a man aged 45-60 years who received an inactivated influenza vaccine.

This clonotype was counted between two and nine times. The chain uses TRBV20-1 and TRBJ2-1, with 12 bases matching TRBD2. Trimming took 6 bases from V and 2 from J; bases not matched to a gene: 5. The germline V gene has CDR1 DFQATT and CDR2 SNEGSKA (reference sequence). The CDR3 runs 15 residues. The CDR3 nucleotides are TGCAGTGCCGCAGGACTAGCGGGAACCTACAATGAGCAGTTCTTC. Translating it yields CSAAGLAGTYNEQFF.

This clonotype was detected ten times or more. The genes are TRBV2 and TRBJ2-1, with TRBD2 matching 13 bases. In germline, CDR1 is SNHLY, CDR2 FYNNEI. The CDR3 sequence is 17 residues long. Trimming took 3 bases from V and 7 from J; bases not matched to a gene: 9. This CDR3 reads CASSDPLLAGGQNEQFF. CDR3 coding DNA: TGTGCCAGCAGTGATCCGTTACTAGCGGGAGGGCAAAATGAGCAGTTCTTC.

This clonotype turned up a few times. The rearrangement joins TRBV7-8 to TRBJ2-7; TRBD1 is a possible D gene (6 bases). Trimming cost V 4 bases and J 2 bases, with 15 bases left between them. CDR3 size: 15 residues. Germline CDR1 SGHVS, CDR2 FQNEAQ. In DNA form, the CDR3 reads TGTGCCAGCAGCTCCAACAGGGCTCTTCCCTACGAGCAGTACTTC. Translating gives CASSSNRALPYEQYF.

The rearrangement uses TRBV10-3 and TRBJ2-7; the D is unclear. The V end was cut by 3 bases, the J end by 2 bases, with 8 bases between. The germline V gene encodes CDR1 ENHRY and CDR2 SYGVKD. The CDR3 is 13 amino acids. The CDR3 sequence: CAISDRGPYEQYF. CDR3 coding DNA: TGTGCCATCAGTGACAGAGGCCCCTACGAGCAGTACTTC.

This clonotype has only a few counts. The chain links TRBV5-6 to TRBJ1-6; the D gene is possibly TRBD1 (5 bases). V lost 0 bases, J lost 10 bases, and 11 bases lay in between. This CDR3 is 14 amino acids long. Germline V gives CDR1 SGHDT, CDR2 YYEEEE. This chain's CDR3 is CASSLAGGGSPLHF. CDR3 DNA sequence: TGTGCCAGCAGCTTGGCCGGGGGAGGCTCACCCCTCCACTTT.

The V gene is TRBV11-2, the J gene TRBJ2-1; the D is unclear. The CDR3 consists of 15 residues. CDR1 and CDR2 (germline): SGHAT, FQNNGV. Deletions cut 6 bases from V and 11 bases from J, with 23 bases between. CDR3 sequence reads: CASRSPRTTPYKQFF. Here the CDR3 DNA reads TGTGCCAGCAGATCTCCGAGGACGACGCCTTATAAGCAGTTCTTC. Based on the CDR3 plus reference TRBV11-2 and TRBJ2-1, the full variable domain is EAGVAQSPRYKIIEKRQSVAFWCNPISGHATLYWYQQILGQGPKLLIQFQNNGVVDDSQLPKDRFSAERLKGVDSTLKIQPAKLEDSAVYLCASRSPRTTPYKQFFGPGTRLTVL.

This clonotype has more than one count but fewer than ten. The chain links TRBV18 to TRBJ2-1; D uncertain. The length of the CDR3 is 13 residues. Trimming took off 3 bases at V and 6 bases at J, with 9 bases between the two ends. Germline CDR1 is KGHSH and CDR2 is LQKENI. The CDR3 DNA is TGTGCCAGCTCACCTCTAGTGGGCAATGAGCAGTTCTTC. Its protein product is CASSPLVGNEQFF.

This clonotype turned up a few times. The chain carries TRBV5-6 and TRBJ2-1; D gene ambiguous. Germline V CDR1 and CDR2: SGHDT, YYEEEE. The CDR3 is made up of 15 amino acids. V lost 5 bases to trimming and J lost 8 bases, with 20 bases between them. The CDR3 DNA follows: TGTGCCAGCAGGCCTCGAACTAAGCCTACGTATGAGCAGTTCTTC. Translation gives CASRPRTKPTYEQFF.

There are many counts of this clonotype. The chain carries TRBV12-3 or TRBV12-4 and TRBJ2-1, with TRBD2 identical over 12 bases. J was trimmed by 6 bases and V by 6 bases; bases with no gene match: 0. The CDR3 loop spans 13 amino acids. The CDR3 loop reads CASRLAGGNEQFF. As DNA, the CDR3 is TGTGCCAGCAGACTAGCGGGAGGCAATGAGCAGTTCTTC.

Only a few counts were recorded for this clonotype. The CDR3 region is CASSYRELAQYF. CDR3 nucleotides: TGTGCCAGCAGTTACAGGGAGTTGGCGCAGTATTTT. This chain joins TRBV28 and TRBJ2-3; the D gene is possibly TRBD1 (6 bases). The V and J ends lost 4 bases and 10 bases respectively, with 12 bases between them. This CDR3 region has 12 residues. Per germline, CDR1 MDHEN and CDR2 SYDVKM.

The sample holds a few counts of this clonotype. V gene TRBV6-1 combines with J gene TRBJ2-1; 16 bases are shared with TRBD2. Germline CDR1 MNHNS, CDR2 SASEGT. With V trimmed by 6 bases and J by 0 bases, 5 bases remained unmatched. CDR3 length: 18 residues. CDR3 DNA: TGTGCCAGCAGGGGACTAGCGGGAGGGATGAGCTCCTACAATGAGCAGTTCTTC. Its protein is CASRGLAGGMSSYNEQFF.

This clonotype has just a few counts. V usage is TRBV10-3 and J usage is TRBJ2-5; D call uncertain. Germline lookup yields CDR1 ENHRY and CDR2 SYGVKD. The CDR3 has 13 amino acids. Deletions cut 2 bases from V and 7 bases from J, with 11 bases between. CDR3 protein: CAISELAEGTQYF. In nucleotides, the CDR3 is TGTGCCATCAGTGAGCTCGCCGAAGGGACCCAGTACTTC.

Only a few counts were recorded for this clonotype. The chain carries TRBV29-1 and TRBJ2-1; TRBD2 aligns across 12 bases. V lost 0 bases to trimming and J lost 2 bases; unmatched junction nucleotides: 5. There are 17 residues in the CDR3. Germline loops: CDR1 SQVTM, CDR2 ANQGSEA. CDR3 sequence: CSVEDPRLAGAYNEQFF. The CDR3 region has the DNA TGCAGCGTTGAAGACCCCCGACTAGCGGGAGCCTACAATGAGCAGTTCTTC.

V is TRBV5-1 and J is TRBJ2-7, with D perhaps assigned TRBD1 or TRBD2 (5 bases each). The CDR3 length is 16 residues. V lost 2 bases, J lost 4 bases, and 19 bases lay in between. In germline, CDR1 is SGHRS, CDR2 YFSETQ. CDR3 sequence: CASSFRDAHKLYEQYF. The CDR3 nucleotides read TGCGCCAGCAGCTTCCGGGACGCCCACAAACTATACGAGCAGTACTTC.

This clonotype was seen only a few times. The chain couples TRBV9 to TRBJ2-1; D remains ambiguous. Trimming took off 0 bases at V and 7 bases at J, with 8 bases between the two ends. Per the germline V gene, CDR1 is SGDLS and CDR2 is YYNGEE. The CDR3 has 13 amino acids. For the CDR3, the DNA is TGTGCCAGCAGCGTAGGAAGAGGTAATGAGCAGTTCTTC. It specifies CASSVGRGNEQFF.

The chain uses TRBV6-2 or TRBV6-3 and TRBJ2-1; D might be TRBD1 or TRBD2, each matching 6 bases. The germline V gene has CDR1 MNHEY and CDR2 SVGEGT. Trimming left V 3 bases short and J 3 bases short, with 12 bases between. The CDR3 runs to 15 residues. As DNA, the CDR3 is TGTGCCAGCAGTTATCCGGGGGCAGGCTACAATGAGCAGTTCTTC. Its translation: CASSYPGAGYNEQFF.

The rearrangement joins TRBV5-5 to TRBJ2-3; 8 positions agree with TRBD1. Trimming removed 7 bases from V and 3 bases from J; junction bases left unmatched: 13. Looked up from germline, CDR1 is SGHKS and CDR2 is YYEKEE (reference sequence). The CDR3 spans 16 residues. In DNA, the CDR3 is TGTGCCAGCCCTGGCCCCGGGACAGGAGTTACAGATACGCAGTATTTT. It specifies CASPGPGTGVTDTQYF.

The chain has TRBV7-9 and TRBJ1-5; D possibly corresponds to TRBD1 (5 bases). Germline V lookup: CDR1 SEHNR, CDR2 FQNEAQ (reference sequence). V was shortened by 5 bases and J by 10 bases, with 21 bases between the two germline ends. The CDR3 is 15 amino acids. The CDR3 DNA follows: TGTGCCAGCAGCGGACGTGGGGCTACGGACGTCCCCCAGCATTTT. Protein: CASSGRGATDVPQHF.

This clonotype has a handful of counts. The chain carries TRBV25-1 and TRBJ2-1; 9 nucleotides agree with TRBD2. There are 16 residues in the CDR3. Unmatched junction bases numbered 5, after V lost 4 bases and J lost 1 base. Germline V gene data show CDR1 as MGHDK and CDR2 as SYGVNS. CDR3 DNA: TGTGCCAGCAGTGTTTTAGCGGGGGATTCCTACAATGAGCAGTTCTTC. Translating gives CASSVLAGDSYNEQFF.

This clonotype was seen a handful of times. The chain is built from TRBV30 and TRBJ2-2; 9 bases are shared with TRBD2. The CDR3 runs 17 residues. The V gene's germline CDR1 is GTSNPN and CDR2 SVGIG (reference sequence). Trimming removed 0 bases from V and 9 bases from J; junction bases left unmatched: 14. The CDR3 sequence is CAWSVMSSGGRKRELFF. Here the CDR3 DNA reads TGTGCCTGGAGTGTAATGAGTAGCGGGGGCCGCAAAAGGGAGCTGTTTTTT.

This chain joins TRBV21-1 and TRBJ1-6; the D call TRBD1 from the table was never checked on the DNA. TRBV21-1 is a recognized pseudogene. The CDR3 runs to 16 residues. The DNA of the CDR3 is TGTGCCAGCAGCAGACTTTGGGTCCCTTATAATTCACCCCTCCACTTT. Translation gives CASSRLWVPYNSPLHF.

V and J are TRBV5-1 and TRBJ2-7, with a weak D call TRBD1 (5 bases). V lost 0 bases, J lost 3 bases, and 13 bases lay in between. This CDR3 contains 15 residues. Looked up from germline, CDR1 is SGHRS and CDR2 is YFSETQ. CDR3 sequence: CASSLDQGRVYEQYF. Here the CDR3 DNA reads TGCGCCAGCAGCTTGGACCAGGGCCGCGTCTACGAGCAGTACTTC.